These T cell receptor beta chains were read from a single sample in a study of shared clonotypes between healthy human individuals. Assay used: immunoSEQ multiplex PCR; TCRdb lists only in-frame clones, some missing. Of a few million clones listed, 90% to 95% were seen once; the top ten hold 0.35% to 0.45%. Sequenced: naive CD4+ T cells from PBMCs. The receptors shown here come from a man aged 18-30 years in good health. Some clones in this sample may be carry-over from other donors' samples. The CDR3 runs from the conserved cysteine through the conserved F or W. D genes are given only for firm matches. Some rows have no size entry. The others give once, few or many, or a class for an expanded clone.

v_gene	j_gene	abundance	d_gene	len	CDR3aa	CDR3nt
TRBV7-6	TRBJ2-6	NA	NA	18	CASAEVRTVSSGANVLTF	TGTGCCAGCGCCGAAGTCCGGACAGTTTCGTCTGGGGCCAACGTCCTGACTTTC
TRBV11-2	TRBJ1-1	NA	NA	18	CASSLDQGLARMNTEAFF	TGTGCCAGCAGCTTAGATCAGGGGCTTGCTCGAATGAACACTGAAGCTTTCTTT
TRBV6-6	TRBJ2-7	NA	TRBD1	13	CASSYPGQSEQYF	TGTGCCAGCAGTTACCCGGGACAGAGCGAGCAGTACTTC
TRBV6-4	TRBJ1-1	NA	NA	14	CASRGEPMNTEAFF	TGTGCCAGCCGGGGAGAGCCCATGAACACTGAAGCTTTCTTT
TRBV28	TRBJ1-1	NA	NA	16	CASSSEEATVNTEAFF	TGTGCCAGCAGTTCAGAAGAAGCGACAGTGAACACTGAAGCTTTCTTT
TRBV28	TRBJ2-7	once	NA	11	CASTTPREQYF	TGTGCCAGCACCACCCCGAGGGAGCAGTACTTC
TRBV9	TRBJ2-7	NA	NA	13	CASSVGETYEQYF	TGTGCCAGCAGCGTAGGGGAGACCTACGAGCAGTACTTC
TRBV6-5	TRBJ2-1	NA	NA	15	CASREGLVASYEQFF	TGTGCCAGCCGAGAGGGATTGGTGGCTTCCTATGAGCAGTTCTTC
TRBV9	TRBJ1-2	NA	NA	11	CASSEGEGYTF	TGTGCCAGCAGCGAGGGGGAGGGCTACACCTTC
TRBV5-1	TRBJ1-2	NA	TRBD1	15	CASSPGTGGANGYTF	TGCGCCAGCAGCCCCGGGACAGGGGGCGCAAATGGCTACACCTTC
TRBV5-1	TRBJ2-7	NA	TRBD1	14	CASTPGTGGYEQYF	TGCGCCAGCACCCCCGGGACAGGGGGATACGAGCAGTACTTC
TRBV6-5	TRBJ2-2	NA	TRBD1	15	CASSHTGVDTGELFF	TGTGCCAGCAGCCACACAGGGGTCGACACCGGGGAGCTGTTTTTT
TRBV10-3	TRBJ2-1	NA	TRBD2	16	CAISEGLAGTAYEQFF	TGTGCCATCAGTGAGGGACTAGCGGGAACTGCATATGAGCAGTTCTTC
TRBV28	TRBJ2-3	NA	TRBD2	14	CASSSAGTTDTQYF	TGTGCCAGCAGTTCAGCGGGAACTACAGATACGCAGTATTTT
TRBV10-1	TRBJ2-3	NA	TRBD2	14	CASKASGTADTQYF	TGCGCCAGCAAAGCTAGCGGGACAGCAGATACGCAGTATTTT
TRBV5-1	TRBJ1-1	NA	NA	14	CASSSDWGAAEAFF	TGCGCCAGCAGCTCGGACTGGGGTGCGGCTGAAGCTTTCTTT
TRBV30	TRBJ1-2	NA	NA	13	CAWSVRGSRGYTF	TGTGCCTGGAGTGTCAGAGGTTCGCGGGGCTACACCTTC
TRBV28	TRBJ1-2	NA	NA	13	CASSLLQAYGYTF	TGTGCCAGCAGCCTATTGCAGGCCTACGGCTACACCTTC